Shown below are 24 T cell receptor beta chains from a single sample sequenced in a study of cytomegalovirus exposure and HLA in healthy donors. A multiplex PCR was run with 60 Vbeta primers and 13 Jbeta primers. Some clones are missing from TCRdb's copy, which holds only in-frame ones; the method was immunoSEQ multiplex PCR. The sample contains some 150,000 clones, 87% of which appear only once. The material sequenced was PBMCs. The receptor set was obtained from a woman aged 25 to 39 in good health and CMV-seronegative.

This clone was seen only once. The junction differs from germline at one of its ends, possibly a read error. The chain is built from TRBV27 and TRBJ1-1; TRBD1 matches 9 bases. CDR1 MNHEY and CDR2 SMNVEV come from the germline V gene (reference sequence). The CDR3 extends over 16 amino acids. The CDR3 loop reads CASSLSRTGVKTEAFF. The CDR3 DNA is TGTGCCAGCAGTTTATCTAGGACAGGGGTGAAAACTGAAGCTTTCTTT.

The rearrangement links TRBV27 to TRBJ2-3; D may be TRBD1 (6 bases). Trimming left V 4 bases short and J 2 bases short, with 10 bases between. Germline V gene sequence: CDR1 MNHEY, CDR2 SMNVEV (reference sequence). CDR3 length: 14 amino acids. CDR3 sequence reads: CASSSWDTTDTQYF. In DNA, the CDR3 is TGTGCCAGCAGTTCTTGGGACACCACAGATACGCAGTATTTT.

This clone came up once. The rearrangement joins TRBV7-8 to TRBJ1-1, with 10 bases lining up with TRBD1. V was pared by 3 bases and J by 0 bases, with 4 bases of the junction left unmatched. The length of the CDR3 is 16 residues. The germline CDR1 and CDR2 sequences are SGHVS and FQNEAQ. The CDR3, as DNA: TGTGCCAGCAGCTTCCGGGACAGGGGATTGAACACTGAAGCTTTCTTT. Translated, it gives CASSFRDRGLNTEAFF.

The chain uses TRBV5-4 and TRBJ1-3; D might be TRBD1 (5 bases). Germline CDR1 and CDR2: SGHNT and YYREEE (reference sequence). The CDR3 spans 11 residues. V lost 9 bases, J lost 15 bases, and 19 bases lay in between. The CDR3 reads CAIDRGDKRYF. CDR3 DNA sequence: TGTGCCATAGATCGGGGGGATAAACGATATTTT.

V usage is TRBV6-5 and J usage is TRBJ1-5; D perhaps matches TRBD1 (6 bases). This CDR3 is 14 amino acids long. The germline gives CDR1 MNHEY, CDR2 SVGAGI. V was clipped by 3 bases and J by 7 bases, with 13 bases between them. In DNA, the CDR3 is TGTGCCAGCAGTTATAGGGGGGGCTACCAGCCCCAGCATTTT. Its protein is CASSYRGGYQPQHF.

This clone came up once. The gene calls are TRBV29-1 and TRBJ2-1, with TRBD1 matching over 7 bases. CDR3 length: 14 residues. Germline CDR1 reads SQVTM; CDR2 reads ANQGSEA. Unmatched junction bases numbered 9, after V lost 4 bases and J lost 6 bases. The CDR3 sequence: CSVGGGAIGNEQFF. CDR3 coding DNA: TGCAGCGTTGGAGGGGGCGCGATAGGCAATGAGCAGTTCTTC.

V is TRBV27 and J is TRBJ2-1; TRBD2 matches 10 bases. The CDR3 totals 16 residues. Losses at the gene ends were 6 bases for V and 7 bases for J; bases not matched to a gene: 12. CDR1 MNHEY and CDR2 SMNVEV come from the germline V gene (reference sequence). The CDR3 spells CASSSPTSGNWNEQFF. The CDR3 nucleotides are TGTGCCAGCAGCTCCCCAACTAGCGGGAATTGGAATGAGCAGTTCTTC.

The chain links TRBV25-1 to TRBJ1-5; 7 nucleotides align to TRBD1. CDR1 is MGHDK, CDR2 SYGVNS, per germline. This CDR3 is 17 amino acids long. J lost 6 bases, V lost 4 bases, and 15 bases had no gene match. Here the CDR3 reads CASSAPGVRGELQPQHF. The CDR3 nucleotides are TGTGCCAGCAGTGCCCCCGGAGTCAGGGGGGAGCTTCAGCCCCAGCATTTT.

CDR3 protein: CASSSNSMPGANVLTF. CDR3 coding DNA: TGTGCCAGCAGTTCCAACAGCATGCCTGGGGCCAACGTCCTGACTTTC. This chain joins TRBV27 and TRBJ2-6; unclear D gene. V was clipped by 4 bases and J by 2 bases, with 12 bases between them. The CDR3 spans 16 residues. Germline V CDR1 and CDR2: MNHEY, SMNVEV (reference sequence).

This rearrangement joins TRBV30 to TRBJ2-2, with TRBD1 matching 9 bases. With 2 bases clipped from V and 7 bases from J, the junction kept 8 bases outside the gene matches. This CDR3 has 15 amino acids. Germline V gene lookup returns CDR1 GTSNPN and CDR2 SVGIG (reference sequence). For the CDR3, the DNA is TGTGCCTGGAGTACTGGACAGGGGTGGGGCGGGGAGCTGTTTTTT. Amino acid sequence: CAWSTGQGWGGELFF.

This rearrangement joins TRBV19 to TRBJ2-4; the D is unclear. The length of the CDR3 is 14 residues. Trimming took 5 bases from V and 9 from J, leaving 17 bases between them. The germline V gene encodes CDR1 LNHDA and CDR2 SQIVND (reference sequence). The CDR3 is CASSPEDKPGIQYF. In DNA, the CDR3 is TGTGCCAGTAGTCCCGAGGATAAACCGGGCATTCAGTACTTC.

The chain carries TRBV15 and TRBJ1-1; no reliable D call. CDR1 is LNHNV and CDR2 is YYDKDF in the germline V gene (reference sequence). Deletions cut 5 bases from V and 3 bases from J, with 16 bases between. This CDR3 spans 15 amino acids. This CDR3 is CATSVRTVEDTEAFF. CDR3 in DNA: TGTGCCACCAGCGTCCGGACGGTGGAGGACACTGAAGCTTTCTTT.

The rearrangement uses TRBV7-2 and TRBJ1-2, with TRBD1 matching 8 bases. The V segment lost 5 bases and the J segment 4 bases; nucleotides outside the gene matches: 9. CDR1 is SGHTA, CDR2 FQGNSA, per germline. The CDR3 is made up of 15 amino acids. This CDR3 is CASSQPDRGGYGYTF. The CDR3 DNA sequence: TGTGCCAGCAGCCAACCTGACAGGGGTGGCTATGGCTACACCTTC.

This CDR3 is CASSSGVNNEQFF. CDR3 nucleotide sequence: TGTGCCAGCAGCTCCGGGGTTAACAATGAGCAGTTCTTC. The V gene is TRBV7-2, the J gene TRBJ2-1; D may be TRBD2 (5 bases). This CDR3 comprises 13 residues. Germline assignment: CDR1 SGHTA and CDR2 FQGNSA. V lost 4 bases and J 5 bases, leaving 9 bases between the germline ends.

The chain couples TRBV6-1 to TRBJ2-3; the match to TRBD2 covers 10 bases. This CDR3 is built from 14 residues. V lost 3 bases, J lost 6 bases, and 3 bases stayed unmatched. Germline lookup yields CDR1 MNHNS and CDR2 SASEGT. The CDR3 loop reads CASSEGLASDTQYF. CDR3 coding DNA: TGTGCCAGCAGTGAGGGACTAGCGTCGGATACGCAGTATTTT.

V and J are TRBV15 and TRBJ1-1, with D possibly TRBD1 on 5 matching bases. V was shortened by 0 bases and J by 6 bases, with 11 bases between the two germline ends. Germline CDR1 is LNHNV and CDR2 is YYDKDF (reference sequence). The CDR3 runs 14 residues. CDR3 in amino acids: CATSRDTGGAEAFF. In nucleotides, the CDR3 is TGTGCCACCAGCAGAGATACCGGGGGAGCTGAAGCTTTCTTT.

The chain has TRBV9 and TRBJ1-3, with 11 positions matching TRBD1. The CDR3 is 17 amino acids. J lost 5 bases, V lost 3 bases, and 10 bases had no gene match. CDR1 and CDR2 from the germline V gene are SGDLS and YYNGEE. The chain's CDR3 is CASSEYRDRGSRNTIYF. In DNA, the CDR3 is TGTGCCAGCAGCGAGTACCGGGACAGGGGGTCTAGAAACACCATATATTTT. The variable domain in full, with the rest retrieved from reference TRBV9 and TRBJ1-3, is DSGVTQTPKHLITATGQRVTLRCSPRSGDLSVYWYQQSLDQGLQFLIQYYNGEERAKGNILERFSAQQFPDLHSELNLSSLELGDSALYFCASSEYRDRGSRNTIYFGEGSWLTVV.

The chain uses TRBV18 and TRBJ2-4; 7 bases are shared with TRBD2. The CDR3 length is 15 residues. From germline, CDR1 is KGHSH and CDR2 LQKENI. Trimming at V came to 2 bases and at J to 4 bases, leaving 5 bases not matched to a gene. In DNA form, the CDR3 reads TGTGCCAGCTCACCAGGGACTACTGGAAAAAACATTCAGTACTTC. The encoded protein is CASSPGTTGKNIQYF.

Points on this clone: Within the sample, other DNA sequences also encode this same CDR3. The chain carries TRBV6-1 and TRBJ2-3; tentatively, D is TRBD2 (6 bases). Germline CDR1 and CDR2: MNHNS and SASEGT. The ends were cut back, 6 bases at V and 2 bases at J, with 18 bases in the middle. CDR3 length equals 16 residues. The CDR3 coding sequence is TGTGCCAGCAGCGAAAAGCGGAGACTAGACACAGATACGCAGTATTTT. This translates into CASSEKRRLDTDTQYF.

This chain uses TRBV19 with TRBJ2-5; perhaps TRBD1 as D (5 bases). The CDR3 totals 14 residues. The V gene lost 5 bases and the J gene lost 5 bases, with 15 bases spanning the gap. CDR1 and CDR2 from the germline V gene are LNHDA and SQIVND (reference sequence). The CDR3 region is CASSVAGPPETQYF. CDR3 DNA: TGTGCCAGTAGTGTGGCAGGGCCCCCGGAGACCCAGTACTTC.

The rearrangement uses TRBV5-4 and TRBJ1-1; 10 bases line up with TRBD1. Germline trimming cut 6 bases from V and 1 base from J; bases unmatched to any gene: 9. The CDR3 runs 16 residues. CDR1 is SGHNT and CDR2 is YYREEE in the germline V gene (reference sequence). CDR3 protein: CASMAGTGVRNTEAFF. The CDR3 DNA is TGTGCCAGCATGGCCGGGACAGGGGTTAGGAACACTGAAGCTTTCTTT.

This chain connects TRBV23-1 to TRBJ2-1, with a weak D call TRBD1 (7 bases). TRBV23-1 falls under the ORF class, with uncertain function. This CDR3 region has 16 residues. V was trimmed by 6 bases and J by 2 bases, leaving 17 bases between them. Written as DNA, the CDR3 is TGCGCCAGCAGGCCGGAGGGGCAGGGGGCCTACAATGAGCAGTTCTTC. Encoded protein: CASRPEGQGAYNEQFF.

The gene calls are TRBV19 and TRBJ1-5; a weak D match, TRBD1 (5 bases). The CDR3 spans 15 residues. CDR1 is LNHDA, CDR2 SQIVND, per germline (reference sequence). V was trimmed by 5 bases and J by 5 bases, leaving 16 bases between them. CDR3 sequence reads: CASSGGTGHYQPQHF. The CDR3 DNA follows: TGTGCCAGTAGTGGAGGGACGGGCCATTATCAGCCCCAGCATTTT. The whole variable domain, filled in from reference TRBV19 and TRBJ1-5, reads DGGITQSPKYLFRKEGQNVTLSCEQNLNHDAMYWYRQDPGQGLRLIYYSQIVNDFQKGDIAEGYSVSREKKESFPLTVTSAQKNPTAFYLCASSGGTGHYQPQHFGDGTRLSIL.

CDR3 DNA sequence: TGTGCCAGCAGGGGAACAGGGACAGCCTACAATGAGCAGTTCTTC. This encodes CASRGTGTAYNEQFF. This sequence joins TRBV6-5 and TRBJ2-1, with 7 bases lining up with TRBD1. The germline gives CDR1 MNHEY, CDR2 SVGAGI. The CDR3 totals 15 residues. V lost 6 bases to trimming and J lost 2 bases; unmatched junction nucleotides: 7.